Listed here are 31 T cell receptor beta chains from one sample, sequenced in a study of radiation and T cells in renal cell carcinoma. Profiled with immunoSEQ multiplex PCR; TCRdb holds only in-frame clones, not every one. The top ten clones hold less than 20% of a sample with approximately 150,000 clones, approximately 86% of them seen once. Time point given: blood 4 weeks post-SBRT, at nephrectomy. Documented treatment: 15 Gy SBRT to primary tumor, nephrectomy 4 weeks later. The sample in question was blood, obtained from a patient whose treatment included radiotherapy and nephrectomy. The receptors come from a woman in her fifties or sixties with renal cell carcinoma.

This clone showed up just a few times. This chain connects TRBV19 to TRBJ1-1; TRBD1 matches 9 bases. V was pared by 7 bases and J by 13 bases, with 13 bases of the junction left unmatched. The CDR3 consists of 13 residues. The V gene's germline CDR1 is LNHDA and CDR2 SQIVND (reference sequence). The CDR3 DNA follows: TGTGCCAGTACCAAAACAGGGGGCGACTCGGGTTTCTTT. Residues: CASTKTGGDSGFF.

V is TRBV11-3 and J is TRBJ2-2; D is unresolved. Looked up from germline, CDR1 is SGHNT and CDR2 is YENEEA. V was cut by 5 bases and J by 3 bases, with 10 bases left in between. The length of the CDR3 is 14 residues. Here the CDR3 DNA reads TGTGCCAGCAGCACCGACCTAGACACCGGGGAGCTGTTTTTT. Protein product: CASSTDLDTGELFF.

The chain links TRBV27 to TRBJ1-1, with D perhaps TRBD1 (5 bases). Per germline, CDR1 MNHEY and CDR2 SMNVEV (reference sequence). The V gene lost 5 bases and the J gene lost 1 base, with 11 bases spanning the gap. The CDR3 is 14 amino acids. The CDR3 is CASSPGLPNTEAFF. For the CDR3, the DNA is TGTGCCAGCAGTCCGGGACTTCCGAACACTGAAGCTTTCTTT.

V is TRBV14 and J is TRBJ1-1, with no clear D. The CDR3 length is 13 residues. Germline CDR1 and CDR2: SGHDN and FVKESK. Trimming removed 1 base at V and 4 bases at J, with 7 bases between. CDR3 nucleotide sequence: TGTGCCAGCAGCCAAGGGGAGAGCACTGAAGCTTTCTTT. Translated: CASSQGESTEAFF.

This clone came up once. The chain couples TRBV27 to TRBJ2-1, with unresolved D. Looked up from germline, CDR1 is MNHEY and CDR2 is SMNVEV (reference sequence). The CDR3 consists of 11 residues. V lost 7 bases and J lost 5, with 6 bases in between. The CDR3 DNA sequence: TGTGCCAGCACCAGGAACAATGAGCAGTTCTTC. It is translated as CASTRNNEQFF.

The rearrangement links TRBV6-5 to TRBJ2-7; possible D gene TRBD1, 6 bases. From germline, CDR1 is MNHEY and CDR2 SVGAGI. CDR3 length equals 12 residues. V was trimmed by 5 bases and J by 6 bases, leaving 11 bases between them. The CDR3, as DNA: TGTGCCAGCAGTACGAACAGGGTCGAGCAGTACTTC. Its protein is CASSTNRVEQYF.

The V and J genes are TRBV6-5 and TRBJ2-5; no firm D call. Trimming shortened V by 7 bases and J by 0 bases, and 6 bases separated the two germline ends. The CDR3 runs 12 residues. The germline gives CDR1 MNHEY, CDR2 SVGAGI. CDR3 residues: CASKTDQETQYF. The CDR3, as DNA: TGTGCCAGCAAGACCGACCAAGAGACCCAGTACTTC.

The CDR3 DNA follows: TGTGCCAGCAGTCCGGTTGTGGCTAGCGGGGAGCAGTTCTTC. Its translation is CASSPVVASGEQFF. The chain is built from TRBV27 and TRBJ2-1, with 8 bases matching TRBD2. Trimming took 5 bases from V and 10 from J; bases not matched to a gene: 10. This CDR3 spans 14 amino acids. CDR1 and CDR2 from the germline V gene are MNHEY and SMNVEV (reference sequence).

The genes are TRBV5-6 and TRBJ2-2; the match to TRBD1 covers 11 bases. Germline CDR1 and CDR2: SGHDT and YYEEEE. This CDR3 region has 15 residues. V lost 4 bases and J lost 4; bases outside the gene matches: 3. In DNA form, the CDR3 reads TGTGCCAGCAGCCGCGGGACAGGGGGCACCGGGGAGCTGTTTTTT. It encodes CASSRGTGGTGELFF.

The chain couples TRBV4-3 to TRBJ1-5; possible D gene TRBD1, 6 bases. This CDR3 is built from 15 residues. Germline V lookup: CDR1 LGHNA, CDR2 YSLEER. Trimming took off 2 bases at V and 5 bases at J, with 13 bases between the two ends. The CDR3 coding sequence is TGCGCCAGCAGCCAATCAGGGGACATCTATCAGCCCCAGCATTTT. This translates into CASSQSGDIYQPQHF.

CDR3 region: CASTSELAANTGELFF. CDR3 DNA sequence: TGTGCCAGCACCAGCGAACTAGCGGCGAACACCGGGGAGCTGTTTTTT. The chain links TRBV5-5 to TRBJ2-2; 8 nucleotides agree with TRBD2. The CDR3 totals 16 residues. Trimming took 6 bases from V and 0 from J; bases not matched to a gene: 7. Germline V gives CDR1 SGHKS, CDR2 YYEKEE (reference sequence).

The V and J genes are TRBV4-1 and TRBJ1-1; a possible D gene is TRBD1 (5 bases). This CDR3 spans 16 amino acids. V lost 2 bases, J lost 2 bases, and 15 bases lay in between. Per germline, CDR1 MGHRA and CDR2 YSYEKL. CDR3 protein: CASSQPGAKINTEAFF. CDR3 nucleotides: TGCGCCAGCAGCCAACCCGGGGCCAAAATAAACACTGAAGCTTTCTTT.

The chain is built from TRBV7-2 and TRBJ1-1, with a tentative D call TRBD1 (6 bases). The V end was cut by 5 bases, the J end by 2 bases, with 12 bases between. Germline CDR1 reads SGHTA; CDR2 reads FQGNSA. The CDR3 is 14 residues long. The CDR3 is CASSAGQINTEAFF. The CDR3 coding sequence is TGTGCCAGCAGCGCCGGACAGATTAACACTGAAGCTTTCTTT.

This clone occurred many times. The chain employs TRBV14 and TRBJ1-1; D possibly corresponds to TRBD1 (5 bases). Trimming took off 4 bases at V and 4 bases at J, with 10 bases between the two ends. The CDR3 loop spans 13 amino acids. Germline V gene lookup returns CDR1 SGHDN and CDR2 FVKESK. DNA of the CDR3: TGTGCCAGCAGCCGGGGGGTAGGCACTGAAGCTTTCTTT. Translating gives CASSRGVGTEAFF.

This sequence joins TRBV4-3 and TRBJ1-2; D is unclear. The length of the CDR3 is 17 residues. The germline V gene encodes CDR1 LGHNA and CDR2 YSLEER. Trimming pared 4 bases from V and 4 bases from J, leaving 22 bases between. The CDR3 bases are TGCGCCAGCAGCCCGCAAGGTTCAGTTGAGTCCTTCTATGGCTACACCTTC. Its protein product is CASSPQGSVESFYGYTF.

The CDR3, as DNA: TGCGCCAGCAGCCAAGATCGACTAGATGGGGGAAACACCATATATTTT. It codes for CASSQDRLDGGNTIYF. The chain recombines TRBV4-3 with TRBJ1-3, with D unclear. CDR3 length equals 16 residues. Germline V gives CDR1 LGHNA, CDR2 YSLEER. Trimming pared 0 bases from V and 4 bases from J, leaving 13 bases between.

V and J are TRBV6-1 and TRBJ2-1; no definite D call. There are 13 residues in the CDR3. Germline lookup yields CDR1 MNHNS and CDR2 SASEGT. Between the trimmed V and J ends, which lost 5 bases and 4 bases, there was a span of 9 bases. The DNA of the CDR3 is TGTGCCAGCAGTCGCGGCCTATACAATGAGCAGTTCTTC. It translates to CASSRGLYNEQFF.

The chain joins TRBV10-2 to TRBJ2-7, with 12 bases aligning to TRBD2. This CDR3 contains 14 residues. After removal of 5 bases from V and 2 bases from J, the junction contained 1 base not matched to a gene. Germline V lookup: CDR1 WSHSY, CDR2 SAAADI. The CDR3 DNA reads TGCGCCAGCAGTAGGACTAGCGGGGCCTACGAGCAGTACTTC. It is translated as CASSRTSGAYEQYF.

This chain links TRBV7-3 with TRBJ2-7; TRBD2 matches at 9 bases. The V and J ends lost 5 bases and 3 bases, in that order; junction bases with no gene match: 8. This CDR3 contains 15 residues. Per the germline V gene, CDR1 is SGHTA and CDR2 is FQGTGA. The CDR3 nucleotides are TGTGCCAGCAGCCACTTGACTAGCGGCAGCTACGAGCAGTACTTC. Translating gives CASSHLTSGSYEQYF.

The chain combines TRBV7-2 with TRBJ2-5, with TRBD2 matching over 11 bases. J gave up 5 bases and V 5 bases, and 10 bases lay outside the gene matches. Germline loops: CDR1 SGHTA, CDR2 FQGNSA. CDR3 length: 16 amino acids. CDR3 sequence reads: CASSADSGGAGETQYF. The CDR3, as DNA: TGTGCCAGCAGCGCGGATAGCGGGGGGGCTGGGGAGACCCAGTACTTC.

The chain recombines TRBV7-9 with TRBJ1-4; no firm D call. Germline loops: CDR1 SEHNR, CDR2 FQNEAQ (reference sequence). The ends were cut back, 0 bases at V and 8 bases at J, with 16 bases in the middle. The CDR3 covers 16 residues. The CDR3: CASSLALRAEDEKLFF. DNA for the CDR3: TGTGCCAGCAGCTTAGCGCTGCGGGCCGAGGACGAAAAACTGTTTTTT.

The rearrangement joins TRBV5-4 to TRBJ2-3; D not certain. The CDR3 totals 15 residues. Trimming pared 2 bases from V and 2 bases from J, leaving 12 bases between. Germline lookup yields CDR1 SGHNT and CDR2 YYREEE (reference sequence). The CDR3 DNA reads as TGTGCCAGCAGCTTAGGTCAGAGGCTCACAGATACGCAGTATTTT. The encoded protein is CASSLGQRLTDTQYF.

The V gene is TRBV29-1, the J gene TRBJ2-1; 12 nucleotides match TRBD2. Germline assignment: CDR1 SQVTM and CDR2 ANQGSEA. V was pared by 1 base and J by 2 bases, with 0 bases of the junction left unmatched. The CDR3 runs to 15 residues. CDR3 amino acids: CSVEASGRAYNEQFF. CDR3 DNA sequence: TGCAGCGTTGAAGCTAGCGGGAGGGCCTACAATGAGCAGTTCTTC.

The chain is built from TRBV10-1 and TRBJ2-3; 7 bases are shared with TRBD2. The CDR3 length is 13 residues. The V gene's germline CDR1 is WNHNN and CDR2 SYGVQD (reference sequence). The ends lost 8 bases at V and 6 bases at J; junction bases unmatched: 8. The CDR3 is CASSGGGDDTQYF. In DNA form, the CDR3 reads TGCGCCAGCTCCGGCGGGGGTGACGATACGCAGTATTTT.

The V call is TRBV19, the J call TRBJ1-6; possible D gene TRBD1, 5 bases. V was trimmed by 5 bases and J by 0 bases, leaving 8 bases between them. Looked up from germline, CDR1 is LNHDA and CDR2 is SQIVND (reference sequence). There are 15 residues in the CDR3. CDR3 sequence: CASSEGSSYNSPLHF. The CDR3 DNA is TGTGCCAGTAGTGAGGGGAGCTCCTATAATTCACCCCTCCACTTT.

The V and J genes are TRBV5-1 and TRBJ2-5; no clear D. V shed 0 bases and J shed 1 base, with 4 bases lying between them. The CDR3 is 13 residues long. The germline V gene has CDR1 SGHRS and CDR2 YFSETQ. In DNA form, the CDR3 reads TGCGCCAGCAGCTTGGTTAGCCAAGAGACCCAGTACTTC. Translated: CASSLVSQETQYF.

This chain uses TRBV20-1 with TRBJ2-7, with D possibly matching TRBD1 (5 bases). In germline, CDR1 is DFQATT, CDR2 SNEGSKA (reference sequence). V shed 0 bases and J shed 7 bases, with 7 bases lying between them. The CDR3 is 11 residues long. The CDR3 sequence is CSARDGAEQYF. DNA for the CDR3: TGCAGTGCTAGAGATGGGGCAGAGCAGTACTTC.

The chain couples TRBV19 to TRBJ2-3; possible D gene TRBD1, 5 bases. CDR3 length equals 14 residues. Germline V gives CDR1 LNHDA, CDR2 SQIVND (reference sequence). Deletions cut 7 bases from V and 1 base from J, with 12 bases between. The CDR3, as DNA: TGTGCCAGTACCCCGAAGGGGCGCACAGATACGCAGTATTTT. It is translated as CASTPKGRTDTQYF.

This sequence joins TRBV6-4 and TRBJ2-7; tentatively, D is TRBD1 (6 bases). V was pared by 4 bases and J by 2 bases, with 15 bases between. Germline V gives CDR1 MRHNA, CDR2 SNTAGT. The CDR3 is made up of 15 amino acids. Written as DNA, the CDR3 is TGTGCCAGCAGTGGGAAACGACAGGCTACCTACGAGCAGTACTTC. Amino acids: CASSGKRQATYEQYF.

This sequence joins TRBV5-4 and TRBJ2-5; D tentatively fits TRBD1 or TRBD2 (5 bases each). The DNA matches TRBJ2-7 better at its end, which makes the J call doubtful. This CDR3 contains 15 residues. Germline CDR1 reads SGHNT; CDR2 reads YYREEE (reference sequence). CDR3 amino acids: CASSNTGTFSYEQYF. Written as DNA, the CDR3 is TGTGCCAGCAGCAATACCGGGACCTTCTCCTACGAGCAGTACTTC.

This chain uses TRBV28 with TRBJ2-3; 12 bases fit TRBD1. Germline lookup yields CDR1 MDHEN and CDR2 SYDVKM. The CDR3 contains 17 residues. The V segment lost 5 bases and the J segment 5 bases; nucleotides outside the gene matches: 11. DNA of the CDR3: TGTGCCAGCAGTCCAACGAACCGGGACAGGGGGCAAGATACGCAGTATTTT. Translating gives CASSPTNRDRGQDTQYF.